This T cell receptor (beta chain) was sequenced for a study of blood T cell repertoires in COVID-19. CDR1 is SGHNT, CDR2 YENEEA, per germline. Trimming pared 3 bases from V and 0 bases from J, leaving 11 bases between. CDR3 length: 15 residues. Data came from immunoSEQ multiplex PCR; TCRdb stores just in-frame clones and leaves some out. The data contain fewer than 200,000 clones, roughly 80% of them singletons. The sequence was collected from a woman aged 50 to 60 who had recovered from COVID-19. Sequencing used PBMCs or T cells enriched from blood (not recorded which). The rearrangement links TRBV11-3 to TRBJ1-1; no reliable D call. As DNA, the CDR3 is TGTGCCAGCAGCTTCTCCGACATTATGAACACTGAAGCTTTCTTT. Translated: CASSFSDIMNTEAFF. Based on the CDR3 plus reference TRBV11-3 and TRBJ1-1, the full variable domain is EAGVVQSPRYKIIEKKQPVAFWCNPISGHNTLYWYLQNLGQGPELLIRYENEEAVDDSQLPKDRFSAERLKGVDSTLKIQPAELGDSAVYLCASSFSDIMNTEAFFGQGTRLTVV.